These 9 T cell receptor beta chains originate from one sample sequenced in a study of beta chain features in type 1 diabetes. The investigators reverse transcribed all of the isolated RNA, so they sequenced expressed TCRB transcripts. Repertoires were generated with immunoSEQ multiplex PCR, while TCRdb's copy carries only in-frame clones and drops some. Among around 500,000 clones, 11% were seen once, and the ten largest hold over 0.035%. Sample: naive CD4+ T cells from blood. The receptor source for this set is a woman between 18 and 29 years old in good health.

The chain carries TRBV7-2 and TRBJ2-2, with D possibly being TRBD1 or TRBD2 (5 bases each). Germline CDR1 SGHTA, CDR2 FQGNSA. This CDR3 is 15 amino acids long. With 6 bases removed from V and 3 bases from J, the gap between germline ends came to 14 bases. CDR3 residues: CASSLVGDHTGELFF. The CDR3 bases are TGTGCCAGCAGTTTGGTGGGGGATCACACCGGGGAGCTGTTTTTT.

There are a few counts of this clone. This rearrangement joins TRBV5-1 to TRBJ2-3, with D possibly matching TRBD1 (5 bases). V was cut by 2 bases and J by 1 base, with 5 bases left in between. The germline CDR1 and CDR2 sequences are SGHRS and YFSETQ. The CDR3 is 13 amino acids. CDR3 protein: CASSLQGTDTQYF. The CDR3 nucleotides are TGCGCCAGCAGCTTACAGGGCACAGATACGCAGTATTTT.

This clone showed up just a few times. V and J are TRBV10-3 and TRBJ2-7; weak D call: TRBD2 (6 bases). CDR1 and CDR2 (germline): ENHRY, SYGVKD. V shed 10 bases and J shed 6 bases, with 25 bases lying between them. CDR3 size: 15 residues. The CDR3, as DNA: TGTGCCACCGGGGAAGATACTAGCCGATTCGTCGAGCAGTACTTC. Translated: CATGEDTSRFVEQYF.

The rearrangement links TRBV2 to TRBJ2-4, with D maybe TRBD1 (6 bases). The CDR3 is made up of 16 amino acids. CDR1 and CDR2 (germline): SNHLY, FYNNEI. V was clipped by 4 bases and J by 0 bases, with 13 bases between them. The CDR3 nucleotides are TGTGCCAGCAGTGTTGCAGGGGTCCTAGCCAAAAACATTCAGTACTTC. Translated, it gives CASSVAGVLAKNIQYF.

The chain has TRBV15 and TRBJ1-6; no clear D. The V end lost 0 bases, the J end lost 9 bases, and 6 bases lay between the germline ends. CDR1 is LNHNV and CDR2 is YYDKDF in the germline V gene (reference sequence). This CDR3 is 13 amino acids long. CDR3: CATSRDWRSPLHF. The CDR3 DNA reads TGTGCCACCAGCAGAGATTGGCGTTCACCCCTCCACTTT.

This clone occurred once. The V and J genes are TRBV9 and TRBJ1-2, with a weak D call TRBD1 (6 bases). The CDR3 sequence is 14 residues long. The V gene lost 2 bases and the J gene lost 6 bases, with 14 bases spanning the gap. Germline values: CDR1 SGDLS, CDR2 YYNGEE. The CDR3 DNA follows: TGTGCCAGCAGCGTGGACGGACAGCGTGATGGCTACACCTTC. Its translation: CASSVDGQRDGYTF.

The chain joins TRBV6-6 to TRBJ2-7; weak D call: TRBD1 (5 bases). CDR1 and CDR2 (germline): MNHNY, SVGAGI (reference sequence). The CDR3 length is 14 residues. V was cut by 6 bases and J by 0 bases, with 12 bases left in between. The CDR3 DNA follows: TGTGCCAGCAGCTTCAGGGCTAGCTCCTACGAGCAGTACTTC. Translated: CASSFRASSYEQYF.

CDR3: CASSRQGASNQPQHF. In nucleotides, the CDR3 is TGTGCCAGCTCGCGACAGGGGGCTAGCAATCAGCCCCAGCATTTT. The chain recombines TRBV18 with TRBJ1-5; TRBD1 matches at 10 bases. The CDR3 covers 15 residues. The V and J ends lost 6 bases and 0 bases, in that order; junction bases with no gene match: 2. Germline V gene data show CDR1 as KGHSH and CDR2 as LQKENI.

The gene calls are TRBV2 and TRBJ2-1; a weak D match, TRBD2 (6 bases). V was clipped by 11 bases and J by 0 bases, with 17 bases between them. This CDR3 has 15 residues. Germline lookup yields CDR1 SNHLY and CDR2 FYNNEI. The DNA for the CDR3 is TGTGCCGGACGAATAGCGGCAAGCTCCTACAATGAGCAGTTCTTC. This sequence encodes CAGRIAASSYNEQFF.